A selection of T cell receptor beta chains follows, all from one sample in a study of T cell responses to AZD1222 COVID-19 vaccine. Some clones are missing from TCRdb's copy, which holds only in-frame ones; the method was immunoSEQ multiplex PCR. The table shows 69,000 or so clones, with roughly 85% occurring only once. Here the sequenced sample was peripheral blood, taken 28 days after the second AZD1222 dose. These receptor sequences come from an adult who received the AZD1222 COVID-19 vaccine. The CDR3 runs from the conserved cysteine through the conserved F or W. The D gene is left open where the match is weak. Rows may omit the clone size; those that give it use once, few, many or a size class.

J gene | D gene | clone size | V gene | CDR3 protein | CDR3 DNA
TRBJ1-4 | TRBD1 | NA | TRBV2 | CASRIYRGSNEKLFF | TGTGCCAGCAGAATTTACAGGGGGTCTAATGAAAAACTGTTTTTT
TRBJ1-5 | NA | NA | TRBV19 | CASRRGGSNQPQHF | TGTGCCAGTAGACGAGGGGGTAGCAATCAGCCCCAGCATTTT
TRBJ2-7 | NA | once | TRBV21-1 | CASSKMDRWRNPYEQYF | TGTGCCAGCAGCAAAATGGACCGATGGCGGAACCCCTACGAGCAGTACTTC
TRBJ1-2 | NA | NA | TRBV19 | CASNRQQTSYGYTF | TGTGCCAGTAATAGACAGCAGACCTCCTATGGCTACACCTTC
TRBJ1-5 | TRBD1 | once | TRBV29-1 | CSVGRGAYQPQHF | TGCAGCGTTGGCAGGGGGGCCTATCAGCCCCAGCATTTT
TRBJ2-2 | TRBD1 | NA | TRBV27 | CASSLRDSVNTGELFF | TGTGCCAGCAGTTTACGGGACAGTGTGAACACCGGGGAGCTGTTTTTT
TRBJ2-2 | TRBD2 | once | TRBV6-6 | CASSLGLAGVPTGELFF | TGTGCCAGCAGTCTGGGACTAGCGGGAGTTCCCACCGGGGAGCTGTTTTTT
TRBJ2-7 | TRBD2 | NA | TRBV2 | CASLMAGGSTREQYF | TGTGCCAGCCTGATGGCGGGCGGGAGTACGAGAGAGCAGTACTTC
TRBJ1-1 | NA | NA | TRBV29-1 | CSVGEDTEAFF | TGCAGCGTAGGTGAGGACACTGAAGCTTTCTTT
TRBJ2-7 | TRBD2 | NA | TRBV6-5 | CASSRLAGVSYEQYF | TGTGCCAGCAGTCGCCTAGCGGGGGTTTCCTACGAGCAGTACTTC
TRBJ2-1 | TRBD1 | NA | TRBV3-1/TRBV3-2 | CASSQVTGTGHHEQFF | TGTGCCAGCAGCCAAGTAACCGGGACAGGGCATCATGAGCAGTTCTTC
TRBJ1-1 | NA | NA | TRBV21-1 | CASSKVGGMNTEAFF | TGTGCCAGCAGCAAAGTGGGGGGAATGAACACTGAAGCTTTCTTT
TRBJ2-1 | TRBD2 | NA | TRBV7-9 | CASSLPSGRVSNEQFF | TGTGCCAGCAGCTTACCTAGCGGGAGGGTTTCCAATGAGCAGTTCTTC
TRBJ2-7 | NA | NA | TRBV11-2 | CASSLVARDYEQYF | TGTGCCAGCAGCTTAGTAGCGAGAGACTACGAGCAGTACTTC
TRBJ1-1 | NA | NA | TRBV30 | CAWSSSYNTEAFF | TGTGCCTGGAGCTCCTCCTATAACACTGAAGCTTTCTTT
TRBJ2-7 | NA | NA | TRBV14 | CASSPQGYEQYF | TGTGCCAGCAGTCCACAGGGCTACGAGCAGTACTTC
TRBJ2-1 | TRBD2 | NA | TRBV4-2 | CASSQEPSGTYNEQFF | TGTGCCAGCAGCCAAGAACCTAGCGGGACCTACAATGAGCAGTTCTTC
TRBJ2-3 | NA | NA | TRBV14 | CASSQSGDTQYF | TGTGCCAGCAGCCAGAGCGGAGATACGCAGTATTTT
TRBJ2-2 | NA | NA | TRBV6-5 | CASSYGGIVTGELFF | TGTGCCAGCAGTTACGGTGGTATTGTGACCGGGGAGCTGTTTTTT
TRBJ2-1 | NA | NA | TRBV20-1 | CSAPDPTQFF | TGCAGTGCGCCGGACCCGACGCAGTTCTTC
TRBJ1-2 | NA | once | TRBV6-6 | CASSYSNAGSHYGYTF | TGTGCCAGCAGTTACTCGAATGCAGGGAGCCACTATGGCTACACCTTC
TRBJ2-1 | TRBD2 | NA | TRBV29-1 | CSVVTSGTRAYNEQFF | TGCAGCGTTGTTACTAGCGGGACCAGGGCCTACAATGAGCAGTTCTTC
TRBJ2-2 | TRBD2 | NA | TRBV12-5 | CASGPGLATNTGELFF | TGTGCTAGTGGCCCCGGACTAGCGACGAACACCGGGGAGCTGTTTTTT
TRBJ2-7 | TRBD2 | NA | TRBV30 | CAWSVGTSGPSYEQYF | TGTGCCTGGAGTGTAGGGACTAGCGGGCCTTCCTACGAGCAGTACTTC
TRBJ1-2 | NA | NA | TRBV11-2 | CASSSRGTYGYTF | TGTGCCAGCAGTTCAAGGGGCACCTATGGCTACACCTTC
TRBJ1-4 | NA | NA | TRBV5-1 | CASSLGSTNEKLFF | TGCGCCAGCAGCTTGGGCTCAACTAATGAAAAACTGTTTTTT
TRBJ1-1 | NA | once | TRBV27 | CASRTTGMNTEAFF | TGTGCCAGCAGGACCACAGGGATGAACACTGAAGCTTTCTTT
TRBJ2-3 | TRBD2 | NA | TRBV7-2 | CASSRQAGGTDTQYF | TGTGCCAGCAGCCGTCAGGCGGGGGGCACAGATACGCAGTATTTT
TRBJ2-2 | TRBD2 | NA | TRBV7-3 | CASSSSPGLANTGELFF | TGTGCCAGCAGCTCCTCACCGGGACTAGCGAACACCGGGGAGCTGTTTTTT
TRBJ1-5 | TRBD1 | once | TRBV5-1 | CASSVGQGGQPQHF | TGCGCCAGCAGCGTGGGACAGGGAGGCCAGCCCCAGCATTTT
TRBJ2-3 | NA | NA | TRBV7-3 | CASSLRTGPIDTQYF | TGTGCCAGCAGCTTAAGAACGGGACCGATAGATACGCAGTATTTT
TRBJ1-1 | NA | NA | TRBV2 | CASSDRGNTEAFF | TGTGCCAGCAGTGACAGGGGCAACACTGAAGCTTTCTTT